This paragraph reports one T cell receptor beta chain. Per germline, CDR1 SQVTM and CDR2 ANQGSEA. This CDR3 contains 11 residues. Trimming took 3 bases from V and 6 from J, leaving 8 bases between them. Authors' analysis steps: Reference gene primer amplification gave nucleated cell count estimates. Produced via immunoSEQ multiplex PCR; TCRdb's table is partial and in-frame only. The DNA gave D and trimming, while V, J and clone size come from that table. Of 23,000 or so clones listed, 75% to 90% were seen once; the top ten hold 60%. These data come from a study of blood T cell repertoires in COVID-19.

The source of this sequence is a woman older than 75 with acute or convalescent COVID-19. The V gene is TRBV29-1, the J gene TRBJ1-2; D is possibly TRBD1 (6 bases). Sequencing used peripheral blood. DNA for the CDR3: TGCAGCGTTGAGGACAGCGATGGCTACACCTTC. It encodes CSVEDSDGYTF. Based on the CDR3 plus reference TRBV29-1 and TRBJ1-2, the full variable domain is SAVISQKPSRDICQRGTSLTIQCQVDSQVTMMFWYRQQPGQSLTLIATANQGSEATYESGFVIDKFPISRPNLTFSTLTVSNMSPEDSSIYLCSVEDSDGYTFGSGTRLTVV.